This is a list of T cell receptor beta chains from one sample in a study of PD-L1 blockade in urothelial cancer. TCRdb's copy holds only in-frame clones and misses some; the assay was immunoSEQ multiplex PCR. The sample has about 38,000 clones, around nine tenths seen once. This material consisted of PBMCs, taken around atezolizumab (anti-PD-L1) treatment. Receptors originate from a man in his sixties with urothelial cancer. CDR3s include the opening cysteine and the closing phenylalanine or tryptophan. Each record gives: V gene, CDR3 protein.

v_gene: TRBV30
CDR3aa: CAWSGTEETQYF

v_gene: TRBV4-1
CDR3aa: CASSQVTSYGYTF

v_gene: TRBV5-1
CDR3aa: CASSIRGLLGTDTQYF

v_gene: TRBV4-2
CDR3aa: CASSPEGTPNYGYTF

v_gene: TRBV6-5
CDR3aa: CASSRDRGDGAEAFF

v_gene: TRBV5-6
CDR3aa: CASSLGTGLFF

v_gene: TRBV2
CDR3aa: CASHTLSGTTNYGYTF

v_gene: TRBV19
CDR3aa: CASSSRQGYPTGELFF

v_gene: TRBV29-1
CDR3aa: CSVVLRTGATGELFF

v_gene: TRBV25-1
CDR3aa: CASSEDRSYSYEQYF

v_gene: TRBV9
CDR3aa: CASSVGDRLPRYTF

v_gene: TRBV10-3
CDR3aa: CAISANRDTEAFF

v_gene: TRBV2
CDR3aa: CASSPGQYNEQFF

v_gene: TRBV6-6
CDR3aa: CASMGTGRQPQHF

v_gene: TRBV9
CDR3aa: CASSAGLAGSQETQYF

v_gene: TRBV29-1
CDR3aa: CSVAAGQTYEQYF

v_gene: TRBV7-8
CDR3aa: CGTGASNQPQHF

v_gene: TRBV5-4
CDR3aa: CASSLAGDRMITGELFF

v_gene: TRBV30
CDR3aa: CAWSLMTAGNTIYF

v_gene: TRBV19
CDR3aa: CASSMRAGGPLEAFF

v_gene: TRBV7-2
CDR3aa: CASMRLGGGPSGELFF

v_gene: TRBV5-4
CDR3aa: CASIQQGAYYNEQFF